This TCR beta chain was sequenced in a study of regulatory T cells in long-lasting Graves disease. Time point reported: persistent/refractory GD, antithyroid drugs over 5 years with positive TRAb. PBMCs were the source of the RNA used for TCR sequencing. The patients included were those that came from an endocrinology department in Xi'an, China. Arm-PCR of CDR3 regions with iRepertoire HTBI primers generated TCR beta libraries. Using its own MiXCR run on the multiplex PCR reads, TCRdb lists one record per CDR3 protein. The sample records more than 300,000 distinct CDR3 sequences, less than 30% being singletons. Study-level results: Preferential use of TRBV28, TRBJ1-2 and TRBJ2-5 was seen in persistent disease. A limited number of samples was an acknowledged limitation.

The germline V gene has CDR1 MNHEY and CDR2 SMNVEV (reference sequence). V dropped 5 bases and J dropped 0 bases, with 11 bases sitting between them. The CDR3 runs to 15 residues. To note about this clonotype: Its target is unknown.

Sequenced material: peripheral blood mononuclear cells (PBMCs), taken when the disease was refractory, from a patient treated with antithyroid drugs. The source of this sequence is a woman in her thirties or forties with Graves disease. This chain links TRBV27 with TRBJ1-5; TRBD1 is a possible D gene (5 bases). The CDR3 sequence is CASSRTPASNQPQHF. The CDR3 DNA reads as TGTGCCAGCAGTCGGACACCCGCTAGCAATCAGCCCCAGCATTTT.